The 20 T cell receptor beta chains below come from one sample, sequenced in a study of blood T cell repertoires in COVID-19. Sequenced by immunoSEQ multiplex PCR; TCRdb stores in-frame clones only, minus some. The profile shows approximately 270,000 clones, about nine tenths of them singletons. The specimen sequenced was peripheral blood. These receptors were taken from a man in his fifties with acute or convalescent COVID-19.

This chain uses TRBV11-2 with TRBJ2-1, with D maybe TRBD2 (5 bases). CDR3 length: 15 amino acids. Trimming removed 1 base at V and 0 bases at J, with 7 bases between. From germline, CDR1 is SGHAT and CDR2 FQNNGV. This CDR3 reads CASSLGGSSYNEQFF. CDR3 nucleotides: TGTGCCAGCAGCTTAGGAGGGAGCTCCTACAATGAGCAGTTCTTC.

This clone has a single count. In DNA, the CDR3 is TGTGCCAGCACCCAAACGGGGGGGGAGGAGACCCAGTACTTC. Translating gives CASTQTGGEETQYF. This chain connects TRBV2 to TRBJ2-5; 8 nucleotides line up with TRBD2. CDR1 is SNHLY, CDR2 FYNNEI, per germline. V shed 7 bases, J shed 5 bases, and the junction held 9 bases outside the gene matches. This CDR3 comprises 14 residues.

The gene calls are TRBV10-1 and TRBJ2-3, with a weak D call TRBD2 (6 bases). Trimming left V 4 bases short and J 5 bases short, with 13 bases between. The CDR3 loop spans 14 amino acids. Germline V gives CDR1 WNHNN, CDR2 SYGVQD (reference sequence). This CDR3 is CASSGGLAQDTQYF. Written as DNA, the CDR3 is TGCGCCAGCAGTGGTGGGCTAGCGCAAGATACGCAGTATTTT.

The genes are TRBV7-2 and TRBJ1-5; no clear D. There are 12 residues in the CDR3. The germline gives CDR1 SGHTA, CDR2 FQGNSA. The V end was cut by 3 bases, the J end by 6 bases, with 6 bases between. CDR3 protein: CASSFSIQPQHF. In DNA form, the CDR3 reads TGTGCCAGCAGCTTTTCAATTCAGCCCCAGCATTTT.

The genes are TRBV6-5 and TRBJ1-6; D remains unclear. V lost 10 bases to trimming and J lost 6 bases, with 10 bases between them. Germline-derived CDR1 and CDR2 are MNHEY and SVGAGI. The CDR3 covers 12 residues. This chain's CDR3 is CATRRSNSPLHF. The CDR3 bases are TGTGCCACCCGCCGGAGTAATTCACCCCTCCACTTT.

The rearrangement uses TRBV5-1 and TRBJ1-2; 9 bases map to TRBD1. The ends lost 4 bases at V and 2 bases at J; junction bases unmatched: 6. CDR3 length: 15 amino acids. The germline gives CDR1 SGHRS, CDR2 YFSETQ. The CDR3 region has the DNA TGCGCCAGCAGCCGAGCTGGGACAGGGAACTATGGCTACACCTTC. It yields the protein CASSRAGTGNYGYTF.

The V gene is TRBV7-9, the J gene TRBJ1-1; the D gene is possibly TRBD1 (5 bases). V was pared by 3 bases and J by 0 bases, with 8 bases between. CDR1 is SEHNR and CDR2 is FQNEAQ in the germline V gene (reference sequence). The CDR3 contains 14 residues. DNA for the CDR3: TGTGCCAGCAGCTTGACAGAGATGAACACTGAAGCTTTCTTT. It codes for CASSLTEMNTEAFF.

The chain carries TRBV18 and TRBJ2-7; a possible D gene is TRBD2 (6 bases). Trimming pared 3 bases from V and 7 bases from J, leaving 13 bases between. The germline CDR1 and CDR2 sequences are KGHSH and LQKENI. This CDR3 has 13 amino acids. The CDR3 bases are TGTGCCAGCTCACCTGTGGAGGGCGGGGAGCAGTACTTC. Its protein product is CASSPVEGGEQYF.

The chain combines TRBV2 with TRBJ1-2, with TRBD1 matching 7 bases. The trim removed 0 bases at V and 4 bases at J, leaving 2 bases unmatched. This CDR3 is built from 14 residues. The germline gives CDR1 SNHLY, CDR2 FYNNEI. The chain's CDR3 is CASSEAGTVYGYTF. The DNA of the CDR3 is TGTGCCAGCAGTGAAGCGGGGACAGTCTATGGCTACACCTTC.

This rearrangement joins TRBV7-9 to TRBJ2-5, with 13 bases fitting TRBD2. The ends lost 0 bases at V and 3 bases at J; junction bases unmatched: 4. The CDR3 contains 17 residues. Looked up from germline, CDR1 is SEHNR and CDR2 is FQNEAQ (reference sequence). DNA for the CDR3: TGTGCCAGCAGCTTAGCCCCCGGGACTAGCGGGGAAGAGACCCAGTACTTC. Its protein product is CASSLAPGTSGEETQYF.

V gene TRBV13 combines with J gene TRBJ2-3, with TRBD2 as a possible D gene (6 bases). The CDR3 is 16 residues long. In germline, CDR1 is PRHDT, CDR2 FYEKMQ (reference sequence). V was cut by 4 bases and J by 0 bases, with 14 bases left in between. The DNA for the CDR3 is TGTGCCAGCAGCTCCCCTGGCGGGGCCAGCACAGATACGCAGTATTTT. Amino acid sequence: CASSSPGGASTDTQYF.

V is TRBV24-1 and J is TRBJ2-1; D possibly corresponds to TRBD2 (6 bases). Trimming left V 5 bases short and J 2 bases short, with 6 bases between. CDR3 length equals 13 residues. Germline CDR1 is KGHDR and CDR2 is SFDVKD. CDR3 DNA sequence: TGTGCCACCAGTGGGGGGGCCTACAATGAGCAGTTCTTC. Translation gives CATSGGAYNEQFF.

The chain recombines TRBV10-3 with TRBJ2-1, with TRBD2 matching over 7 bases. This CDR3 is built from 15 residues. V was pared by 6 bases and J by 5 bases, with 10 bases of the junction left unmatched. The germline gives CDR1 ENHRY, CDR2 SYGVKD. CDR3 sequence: CAISPLGSGDNEQFF. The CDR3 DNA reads TGTGCCATCAGCCCGCTGGGGAGCGGGGACAATGAGCAGTTCTTC.

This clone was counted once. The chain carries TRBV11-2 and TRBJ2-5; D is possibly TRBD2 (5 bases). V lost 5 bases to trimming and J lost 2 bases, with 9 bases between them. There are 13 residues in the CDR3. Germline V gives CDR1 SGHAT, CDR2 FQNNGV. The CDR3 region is CASSVGVQETQYF. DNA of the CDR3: TGTGCCAGCAGCGTCGGGGTTCAAGAGACCCAGTACTTC.

Here the CDR3 reads CASSPNQGGDNQPQHF. The CDR3 DNA follows: TGTGCCAGCTCACCAAATCAGGGTGGGGACAATCAGCCCCAGCATTTT. This chain links TRBV18 with TRBJ1-5; TRBD1 is a possible D gene (5 bases). CDR1 KGHSH and CDR2 LQKENI come from the germline V gene. CDR3 length: 16 residues. The V end lost 2 bases, the J end lost 3 bases, and 14 bases lay between the germline ends. Combining the CDR3 with reference TRBV18 and TRBJ1-5 gives the whole variable domain NAGVMQNPRHLVRRRGQEARLRCSPMKGHSHVYWYRQLPEEGLKFMVYLQKENIIDESGMPKERFSAEFPKEGPSILRIQQVVRGDSAAYFCASSPNQGGDNQPQHFGDGTRLSIL.

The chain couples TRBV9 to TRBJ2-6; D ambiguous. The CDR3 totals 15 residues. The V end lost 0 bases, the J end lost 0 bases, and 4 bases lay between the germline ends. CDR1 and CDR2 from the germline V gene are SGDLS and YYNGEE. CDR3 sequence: CASSVGSSGANVLTF. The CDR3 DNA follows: TGTGCCAGCAGCGTAGGCAGCTCTGGGGCCAACGTCCTGACTTTC.

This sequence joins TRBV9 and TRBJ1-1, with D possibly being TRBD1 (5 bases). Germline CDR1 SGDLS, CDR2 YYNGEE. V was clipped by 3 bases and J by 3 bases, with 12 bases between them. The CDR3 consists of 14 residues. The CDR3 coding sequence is TGTGCCAGCAGCGCGTGGGGCTCCGACACTGAAGCTTTCTTT. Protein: CASSAWGSDTEAFF.

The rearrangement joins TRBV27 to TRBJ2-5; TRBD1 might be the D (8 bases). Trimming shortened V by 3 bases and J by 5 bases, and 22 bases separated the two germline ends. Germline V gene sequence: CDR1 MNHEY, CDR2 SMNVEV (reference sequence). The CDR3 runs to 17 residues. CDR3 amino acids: CASSFSTTQGGGETQYF. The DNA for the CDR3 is TGTGCCAGCAGTTTCTCCACTACACAGGGGGGAGGGGAGACCCAGTACTTC.

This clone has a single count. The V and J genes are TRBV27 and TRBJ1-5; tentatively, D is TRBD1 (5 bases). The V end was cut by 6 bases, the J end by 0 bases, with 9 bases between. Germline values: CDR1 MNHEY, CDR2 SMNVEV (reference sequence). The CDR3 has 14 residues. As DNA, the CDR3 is TGTGCCAGCAGGCAGGGAAATAGCAATCAGCCCCAGCATTTT. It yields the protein CASRQGNSNQPQHF.

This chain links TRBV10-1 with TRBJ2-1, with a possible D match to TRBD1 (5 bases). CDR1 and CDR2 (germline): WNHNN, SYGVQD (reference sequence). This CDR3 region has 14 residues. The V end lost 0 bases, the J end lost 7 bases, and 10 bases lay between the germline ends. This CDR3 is CASSESPTANEQFF. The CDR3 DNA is TGCGCCAGCAGTGAGTCTCCGACAGCAAATGAGCAGTTCTTC.